This TCR beta chain originates from a study of CD8+ T cells in alopecia areata. Study information: Oral tofacitinib (5 to 10 mg twice daily) was administered to treated patients. Affected scalp percentage determined the severity score of treated patients. Findings and limits, study-wide: More clonal than normal scalp was lesional scalp, particularly alopecia totalis/universalis.

Once RNA had been extracted, it was reverse transcribed into cDNA to act as the sequencing template. The method was immunoSEQ multiplex PCR; TCRdb's version includes in-frame clones alone and lacks a portion of them. The table includes 110,000 to 150,000 clones, 45% to 60% detected once. This clone was counted a few times. What it binds is unknown. Specified treatment: oral pan-JAK inhibitor, 5-10 mg twice daily. Alopecia areata patients had lesional scalp punch biopsies and peripheral blood taken from them. Germline assignment: CDR1 SGHAT and CDR2 FQNNGV. Losses at the gene ends were 1 base for V and 7 bases for J; bases not matched to a gene: 10. This CDR3 is built from 17 residues.

Sequencing was performed on CD8+ T cells sorted from blood, taken at week 4, from a patient treated with tofacitinib. The V and J genes are TRBV11-2 and TRBJ2-1; 10 nucleotides match TRBD2. The origin of this receptor is a human donor with alopecia areata. The CDR3 loop reads CASSLAPSGGAENEQFF. The CDR3 coding sequence is TGTGCCAGCAGCTTAGCTCCCAGCGGGGGGGCGGAGAATGAGCAGTTCTTC.